The 10 T cell receptor beta chains below come from one sample, sequenced in a study of T cells after yellow fever vaccination. TCRdb used MiXCR to reprocess the 5' RACE reads, holding one entry per CDR3 protein. The sample lists some 600,000 distinct CDR3 sequences; around 17% were seen once. The sequencing here drew on PBMCs, taken around 5 days after the first yellow fever vaccination. Source of these receptors: a man between 18 and 35 years old who received the YFV17D yellow fever vaccine.

This rearrangement joins TRBV6-5 to TRBJ2-7; TRBD2 matches at 9 bases. V trimming: 4 bases; J trimming: 6 bases; junction bases outside the gene matches: 10. The CDR3 contains 15 residues. Germline V lookup: CDR1 MNHEY, CDR2 SVGAGI. The CDR3 reads CASSWGASGDREQYF. CDR3 nucleotide sequence: TGTGCCAGCAGTTGGGGGGCTAGCGGGGACCGCGAGCAGTACTTC.

This clonotype was observed a handful of times. This chain uses TRBV24-1 with TRBJ2-1, with TRBD1 as a possible D gene (6 bases). The CDR3 has 14 residues. Germline lookup yields CDR1 KGHDR and CDR2 SFDVKD. The ends were cut back, 6 bases at V and 0 bases at J, with 8 bases in the middle. CDR3 sequence reads: CATSQGSSYNEQFF. The CDR3 DNA sequence: TGTGCCACCAGTCAGGGGAGCTCCTACAATGAGCAGTTCTTC.

In this sample, this clonotype turned up a few times. This rearrangement joins TRBV9 to TRBJ2-5; 11 bases line up with TRBD1. Trimming took 4 bases from V and 5 from J; bases not matched to a gene: 7. The length of the CDR3 is 15 residues. CDR1 and CDR2 (germline): SGDLS, YYNGEE. CDR3 in amino acids: CASSLDRGLQETQYF. The CDR3 region has the DNA TGTGCCAGCAGCCTGGACAGGGGGCTTCAGGAGACCCAGTACTTC. Full variable domain (rest looked up from reference TRBV9 and TRBJ2-5): DSGVTQTPKHLITATGQRVTLRCSPRSGDLSVYWYQQSLDQGLQFLIQYYNGEERAKGNILERFSAQQFPDLHSELNLSSLELGDSALYFCASSLDRGLQETQYFGPGTRLLVL.

This clonotype was counted only a few times. The rearrangement joins TRBV10-3 to TRBJ1-1; D may be TRBD1 (6 bases). Germline V CDR1 and CDR2: ENHRY, SYGVKD. Trimming pared 10 bases from V and 0 bases from J, leaving 18 bases between. The CDR3 contains 15 residues. The CDR3: CATFGQLGMNTEAFF. The CDR3 DNA is TGTGCCACCTTTGGACAGCTTGGTATGAACACTGAAGCTTTCTTT.

This clonotype was seen a single time. This chain connects TRBV4-3 to TRBJ2-7; D is possibly TRBD1 (5 bases). Per the germline V gene, CDR1 is LGHNA and CDR2 is YSLEER. The V end lost 4 bases, the J end lost 3 bases, and 16 bases lay between the germline ends. CDR3 length equals 15 residues. CDR3 DNA sequence: TGCGCCAGCAGCCCAGAGCATACAGGCCACTACGAGCAGTACTTC. Protein product: CASSPEHTGHYEQYF.

This clonotype was seen more than once but under ten times. The V gene is TRBV10-3, the J gene TRBJ2-3, with D unclear. Germline V gene lookup returns CDR1 ENHRY and CDR2 SYGVKD. Trimming took off 4 bases at V and 4 bases at J, with 12 bases between the two ends. This CDR3 is built from 14 residues. The CDR3 sequence: CAISANYSPDTQYF. For the CDR3, the DNA is TGTGCCATCAGTGCAAACTACTCACCAGATACGCAGTATTTT.

The V call is TRBV12-3 or TRBV12-4, the J call TRBJ2-5, with D possibly being TRBD1 (6 bases). The CDR3 contains 15 residues. Trimming took 0 bases from V and 2 from J, leaving 10 bases between them. The CDR3 DNA is TGTGCCAGCAGTTTAGCCCGGACAGCACAAGAGACCCAGTACTTC. Amino acid sequence: CASSLARTAQETQYF.

There are a few counts of this clonotype. The gene calls are TRBV7-2 and TRBJ1-1, with 7 positions matching TRBD1. With V trimmed by 5 bases and J by 4 bases, 10 bases remained unmatched. Germline CDR1 is SGHTA and CDR2 is FQGNSA. The CDR3 contains 15 residues. The DNA of the CDR3 is TGTGCCAGCAGCACAACCGCCAGGGGGGGCACTGAAGCTTTCTTT. Protein sequence: CASSTTARGGTEAFF.

This chain connects TRBV12-3 or TRBV12-4 to TRBJ2-3; possible D gene TRBD2, 5 bases. Deletions cut 5 bases from V and 7 bases from J, with 13 bases between. The CDR3 covers 13 residues. CDR3 bases: TGTGCCAGCAGTCTCCTCCTAGCTCATACGCAGTATTTT. Protein: CASSLLLAHTQYF.

The chain couples TRBV7-6 to TRBJ2-3, with 11 bases matching TRBD2. This CDR3 has 16 amino acids. The V and J ends lost 6 bases and 6 bases, in that order; junction bases with no gene match: 11. Germline CDR1 SGHVS, CDR2 FNYEAQ. CDR3 amino acids: CASSTRLAGTRDTQYF. For the CDR3, the DNA is TGTGCCAGCAGTACTCGACTAGCGGGGACTCGCGATACGCAGTATTTT.